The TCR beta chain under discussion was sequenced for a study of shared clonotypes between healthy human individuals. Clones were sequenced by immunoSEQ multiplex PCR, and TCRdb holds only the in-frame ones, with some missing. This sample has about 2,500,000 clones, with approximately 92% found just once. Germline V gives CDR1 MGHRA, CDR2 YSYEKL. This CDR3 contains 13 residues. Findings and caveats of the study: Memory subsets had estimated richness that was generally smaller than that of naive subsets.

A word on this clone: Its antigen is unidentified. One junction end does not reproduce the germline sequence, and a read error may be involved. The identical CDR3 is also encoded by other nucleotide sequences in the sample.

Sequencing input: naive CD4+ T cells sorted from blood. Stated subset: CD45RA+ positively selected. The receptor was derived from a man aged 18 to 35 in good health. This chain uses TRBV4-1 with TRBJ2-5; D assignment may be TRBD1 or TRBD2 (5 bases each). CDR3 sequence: CASSQDRGREQYF. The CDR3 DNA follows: TGCGCCAGCAGTCAAGACCGGGGCCGAGAGCAGTACTTC.